What follows describes a single T cell receptor beta chain. Source study methods: Reference gene primer amplification in the assay estimated nucleated cell counts. The assay was immunoSEQ multiplex PCR, and TCRdb's table has in-frame clones only and misses some. V, J and clone size were drawn from that table, and D and trimming were deduced from the DNA. This table holds over 250,000 clones, approximately 79% found once. Each participant's cohort was designated according to participant-reported clinical history. The data were obtained in a study of blood T cell repertoires in COVID-19. This CDR3 comprises 15 residues. After removal of 3 bases from V and 5 bases from J, the junction contained 8 bases not matched to a gene. Germline values: CDR1 KGHDR, CDR2 SFDVKD.

The sequencing input was PBMCs or T cells enriched from blood (not recorded which). V gene TRBV24-1 combines with J gene TRBJ1-2; TRBD1 agrees at 7 bases. The receptor was derived from a man aged 25-45 years with acute COVID-19. The CDR3 DNA is TGTGCCACCAGTGATGCGTCAGGGGGAGGATATGGCTACACCTTC. Residues: CATSDASGGGYGYTF.